These 18 T cell receptor beta chains were all obtained from the same sample, sequenced in a study of identical twins. TCRdb reprocessed the 5' RACE reads with MiXCR, giving one entry per CDR3 protein. This table holds 1.5 million to 2 million distinct CDR3 sequences, less than 40% found once. What was sequenced was cord blood. The receptors stem from a newborn girl in good health.

The chain combines TRBV5-1 with TRBJ1-2; the D gene is possibly TRBD1 (6 bases). The CDR3 extends over 16 amino acids. Germline values: CDR1 SGHRS, CDR2 YFSETQ. The V gene lost 0 bases and the J gene lost 2 bases, with 14 bases spanning the gap. For the CDR3, the DNA is TGCGCCAGCAGCTTGGGGACTACGGGACAAAACTATGGCTACACCTTC. Protein product: CASSLGTTGQNYGYTF.

The CDR3 DNA reads as TGCAGTGCAAACGAGTTGAGCTCCTACAATGAGCAGTTCTTC. Protein sequence: CSANELSSYNEQFF. The chain has TRBV20-1 and TRBJ2-1; D is ambiguous. V was clipped by 6 bases and J by 0 bases, with 12 bases between them. Germline V gene lookup returns CDR1 DFQATT and CDR2 SNEGSKA (reference sequence). This CDR3 has 14 residues.

This clonotype has a handful of counts. This chain uses TRBV4-2 with TRBJ1-1; D uncertain. CDR3 length: 15 residues. The germline gives CDR1 LGHNA, CDR2 YNFKEQ. Trimming shortened V by 3 bases and J by 1 base, and 12 bases separated the two germline ends. In nucleotides, the CDR3 is TGTGCCAGCAGCCATTCGGTTATGGGGAACACTGAAGCTTTCTTT. It is translated as CASSHSVMGNTEAFF.

The V gene is TRBV7-2, the J gene TRBJ2-5; D possibly corresponds to TRBD2 (5 bases). The assigned J gene may be wrong: the sequence end matches TRBJ2-7 better. The CDR3 contains 17 residues. Germline V CDR1 and CDR2: SGHTA, FQGNSA. The CDR3 DNA reads as TGTGCCAGCAGCTTAGTCTCGGTGGCGGCGGGCCCTTACGAGCAGTACTTC. This encodes CASSLVSVAAGPYEQYF.

The chain couples TRBV12-3 or TRBV12-4 to TRBJ2-1; D gene ambiguous. This CDR3 has 13 amino acids. Trimming cost V 5 bases and J 9 bases, with 14 bases left between them. The CDR3 is CASSPLGWAEQFF. Here the CDR3 DNA reads TGTGCCAGCAGTCCCCTAGGATGGGCTGAGCAGTTCTTC.

This clonotype occurred a few times. The J gene is TRBJ2-1, the V gene TRBV4-1; 11 nucleotides match TRBD2. V lost 0 bases, J lost 2 bases, and 3 bases stayed unmatched. CDR3 size: 17 residues. The V gene's germline CDR1 is MGHRA and CDR2 YSYEKL. This chain's CDR3 is CASSQEGGLAAYNEQFF. For the CDR3, the DNA is TGCGCCAGCAGCCAAGAGGGGGGACTAGCGGCCTACAATGAGCAGTTCTTC.

The V call is TRBV5-1, the J call TRBJ1-4; unclear D gene. Per the germline V gene, CDR1 is SGHRS and CDR2 is YFSETQ. V was cut by 7 bases and J by 1 base, with 14 bases left in between. The CDR3 has 15 amino acids. CDR3 nucleotide sequence: TGCGCCAGCTCCCCTAACCCTCTAACTAATGAAAAACTGTTTTTT. Its protein product is CASSPNPLTNEKLFF.

J is TRBJ2-1 and V is TRBV20-1; TRBD2 agrees at 8 bases. Unmatched junction bases numbered 2, after V lost 1 base and J lost 0 bases. The CDR3 length is 15 residues. Germline CDR1 DFQATT, CDR2 SNEGSKA (reference sequence). CDR3 sequence: CSARVGTSSYNEQFF. The CDR3, as DNA: TGCAGTGCTAGAGTCGGGACTAGCTCCTACAATGAGCAGTTCTTC.

The J gene is TRBJ2-5, the V gene TRBV12-3 or TRBV12-4, with TRBD2 as a possible D gene (6 bases). V shed 5 bases and J shed 11 bases, with 12 bases lying between them. This CDR3 is 11 amino acids long. The CDR3 spells CASSPGTLQYF. The CDR3 DNA is TGTGCCAGCAGTCCCGGGACTCTGCAGTACTTC.

In this sample, this clonotype turned up a few times. The chain is built from TRBV7-2 and TRBJ1-4; 7 bases fit TRBD1. Germline CDR1 is SGHTA and CDR2 is FQGNSA. The CDR3 has 13 residues. The V gene end was trimmed by 2 bases and the J gene end by 8 bases; junction bases not matched to a gene: 2. CDR3 DNA sequence: TGTGCCAGCAGCTTAACAGGGGCCGAAAAACTGTTTTTT. This encodes CASSLTGAEKLFF.

The chain recombines TRBV5-6 with TRBJ2-7, with no clear D. The CDR3 consists of 15 residues. Looked up from germline, CDR1 is SGHDT and CDR2 is YYEEEE. V lost 0 bases to trimming and J lost 1 base, with 11 bases between them. Written as DNA, the CDR3 is TGTGCCAGCAGCTTGGGTGTCAGCCTTTCCTACGAGCAGTACTTC. Translating gives CASSLGVSLSYEQYF.

J is TRBJ2-7 and V is TRBV10-3, with D possibly called TRBD1 or TRBD2 (5 bases each). Trimming left V 4 bases short and J 3 bases short, with 10 bases between. Germline loops: CDR1 ENHRY, CDR2 SYGVKD. CDR3 length equals 13 residues. CDR3 region: CAISGDEGYEQYF. CDR3 bases: TGTGCCATCAGTGGGGACGAGGGCTACGAGCAGTACTTC.

This clonotype was picked up a small number of times. The chain employs TRBV10-3 and TRBJ2-3; 9 bases line up with TRBD2. V lost 6 bases to trimming and J lost 0 bases; unmatched junction nucleotides: 7. Germline assignment: CDR1 ENHRY and CDR2 SYGVKD. The CDR3 loop spans 16 amino acids. This CDR3 is CAISQAGGSSTDTQYF. The DNA of the CDR3 is TGTGCCATCAGCCAAGCGGGGGGCTCTAGCACAGATACGCAGTATTTT.

This clonotype was seen only a few times. The chain couples TRBV9 to TRBJ2-5; D remains ambiguous. Trimming removed 1 base from V and 4 bases from J, with 8 bases in between. The CDR3 has 13 residues. Germline loops: CDR1 SGDLS, CDR2 YYNGEE. As DNA, the CDR3 is TGTGCCAGCAGCGTATTCCAAGGAGAGACCCAGTACTTC. Translating it yields CASSVFQGETQYF. The full variable domain, completed using reference TRBV9 and TRBJ2-5, is DSGVTQTPKHLITATGQRVTLRCSPRSGDLSVYWYQQSLDQGLQFLIQYYNGEERAKGNILERFSAQQFPDLHSELNLSSLELGDSALYFCASSVFQGETQYFGPGTRLLVL.

The genes are TRBV2 and TRBJ1-6; 8 positions match TRBD1. V lost 6 bases to trimming and J lost 9 bases; unmatched junction nucleotides: 10. Germline V gene data show CDR1 as SNHLY and CDR2 as FYNNEI. The CDR3 has 15 residues. The CDR3 DNA reads as TGTGCCAGCAGGGGACAGGTCCGAGGGGGTTCACCCCTCCACTTT. This sequence encodes CASRGQVRGGSPLHF.

V is TRBV20-1 and J is TRBJ2-1, with D unclear. Per the germline V gene, CDR1 is DFQATT and CDR2 is SNEGSKA (reference sequence). Deletions cut 4 bases from V and 2 bases from J, with 15 bases between. The CDR3 runs to 15 residues. CDR3 DNA sequence: TGCAGTGCTATACCAGTTTCCCCCACCTACAATGAGCAGTTCTTC. Amino acid sequence: CSAIPVSPTYNEQFF.

This chain links TRBV6-6 with TRBJ2-2; weak D call: TRBD1 (5 bases). The CDR3 spans 13 residues. In germline, CDR1 is MNHNY, CDR2 SVGAGI (reference sequence). Deletions cut 6 bases from V and 6 bases from J, with 11 bases between. The CDR3 spells CASRAGNPGELFF. The CDR3, as DNA: TGTGCCAGCAGGGCAGGGAATCCCGGGGAGCTGTTTTTT.

This clonotype was observed a few times. The V gene is TRBV5-1, the J gene TRBJ1-2, with TRBD1 matching 8 bases. The CDR3 spans 14 residues. Trimming removed 4 bases from V and 6 bases from J; junction bases left unmatched: 8. Germline V lookup: CDR1 SGHRS, CDR2 YFSETQ. In DNA form, the CDR3 reads TGCGCCAGCAGCGCGGACAGGGTAGTAAATGGCTACACCTTC. Protein: CASSADRVVNGYTF.